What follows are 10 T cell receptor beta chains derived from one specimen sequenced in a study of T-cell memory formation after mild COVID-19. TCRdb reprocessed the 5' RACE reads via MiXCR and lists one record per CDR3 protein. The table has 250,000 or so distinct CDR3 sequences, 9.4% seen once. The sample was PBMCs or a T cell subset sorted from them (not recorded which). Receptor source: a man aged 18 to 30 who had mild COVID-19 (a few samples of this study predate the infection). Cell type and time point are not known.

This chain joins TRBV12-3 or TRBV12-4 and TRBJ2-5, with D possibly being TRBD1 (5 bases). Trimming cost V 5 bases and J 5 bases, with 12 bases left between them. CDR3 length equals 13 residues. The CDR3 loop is CASSPRSGETQYF. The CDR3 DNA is TGTGCCAGCAGTCCCCGATCAGGGGAGACCCAGTACTTC.

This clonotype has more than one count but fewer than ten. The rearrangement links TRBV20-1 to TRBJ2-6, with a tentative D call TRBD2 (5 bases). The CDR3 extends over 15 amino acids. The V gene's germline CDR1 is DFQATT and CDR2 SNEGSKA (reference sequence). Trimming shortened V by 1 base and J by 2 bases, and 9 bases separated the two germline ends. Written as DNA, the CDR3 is TGCAGTGCTAGAGTCCTAGCAACTGGGGCCAACGTCCTGACTTTC. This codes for CSARVLATGANVLTF.

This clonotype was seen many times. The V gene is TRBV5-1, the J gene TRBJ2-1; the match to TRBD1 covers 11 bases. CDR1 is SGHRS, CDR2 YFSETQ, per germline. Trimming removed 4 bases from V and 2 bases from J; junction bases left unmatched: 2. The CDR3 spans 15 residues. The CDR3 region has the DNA TGCGCCAGCAGCGGACAGGGGGCGGCCTACAATGAGCAGTTCTTC. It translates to CASSGQGAAYNEQFF.

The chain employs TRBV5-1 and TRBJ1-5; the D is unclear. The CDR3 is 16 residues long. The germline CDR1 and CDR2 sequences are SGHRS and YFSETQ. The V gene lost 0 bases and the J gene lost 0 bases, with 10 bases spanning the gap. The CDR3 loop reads CASSLAGPYSNQPQHF. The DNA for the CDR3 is TGCGCCAGCAGCTTGGCAGGACCTTATAGCAATCAGCCCCAGCATTTT.

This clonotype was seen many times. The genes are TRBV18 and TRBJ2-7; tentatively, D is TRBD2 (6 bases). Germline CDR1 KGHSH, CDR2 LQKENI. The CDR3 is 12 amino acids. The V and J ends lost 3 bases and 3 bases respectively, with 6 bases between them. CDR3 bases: TGTGCCAGCTCACCGCGGGGCTACGAGCAGTACTTC. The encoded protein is CASSPRGYEQYF.

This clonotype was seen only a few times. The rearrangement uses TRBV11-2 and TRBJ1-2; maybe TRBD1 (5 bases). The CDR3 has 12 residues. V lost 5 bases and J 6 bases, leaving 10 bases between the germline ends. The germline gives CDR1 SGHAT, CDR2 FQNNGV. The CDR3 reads CASSPWGDGYTF. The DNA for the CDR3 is TGTGCCAGCAGCCCGTGGGGGGATGGCTACACCTTC.

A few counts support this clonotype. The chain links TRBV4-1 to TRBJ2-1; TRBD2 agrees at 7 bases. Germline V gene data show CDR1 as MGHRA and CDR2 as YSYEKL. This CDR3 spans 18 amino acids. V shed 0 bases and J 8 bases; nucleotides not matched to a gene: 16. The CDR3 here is CASSQDPPGSGAGDEQFF. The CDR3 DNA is TGCGCCAGCAGCCAAGATCCTCCAGGGAGCGGGGCGGGAGATGAGCAGTTCTTC.

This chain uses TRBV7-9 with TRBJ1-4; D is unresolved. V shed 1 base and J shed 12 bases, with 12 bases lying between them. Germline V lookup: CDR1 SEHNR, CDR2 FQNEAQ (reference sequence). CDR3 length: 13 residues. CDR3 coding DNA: TGTGCCAGCAGCTTAGATATCGGATTAGAACTGTTTTTT. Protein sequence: CASSLDIGLELFF.

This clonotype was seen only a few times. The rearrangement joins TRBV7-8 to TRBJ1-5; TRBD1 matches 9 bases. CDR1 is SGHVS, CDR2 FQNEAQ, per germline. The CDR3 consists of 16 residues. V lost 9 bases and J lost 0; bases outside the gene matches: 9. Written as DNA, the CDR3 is TGTGCCAGTACAGGGGGCCCAGGGAATAGCAATCAGCCCCAGCATTTT. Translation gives CASTGGPGNSNQPQHF.

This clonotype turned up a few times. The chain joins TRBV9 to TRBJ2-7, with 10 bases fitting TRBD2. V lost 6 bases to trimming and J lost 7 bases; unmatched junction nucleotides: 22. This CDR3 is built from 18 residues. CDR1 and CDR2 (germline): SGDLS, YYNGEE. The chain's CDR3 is CASTSRSSGGNRPFEQYV. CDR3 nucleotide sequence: TGTGCCAGCACTAGCAGATCTAGCGGGGGTAATCGGCCGTTTGAGCAGTACGTC.